There are a few counts of the clone carrying this T cell receptor beta chain. The antigen is unknown. Germline values: CDR1 SGDLS, CDR2 YYNGEE. The CDR3 totals 15 residues. Between the trimmed V and J ends, which lost 0 bases and 0 bases, there was a span of 7 bases. These data are taken from a study of beta chain features in type 1 diabetes. Overall study findings and caveats: The analysis here could not establish whether HLA type shapes TCRB rearrangement. Individuals with type 1 diabetes displayed fewer insertions and more deletions at VDJ junctions. In every one of the four CD4+ subsets, TCRB CDR3s were moderately but significantly shorter in Type 1 diabetes patients.

Every isolated RNA sample was fully reverse transcribed, so sequencing captured expressed TCRB transcripts. TCRdb keeps only in-frame clones here, not all; method: immunoSEQ multiplex PCR. This sample yields hundreds of thousands of clones, of which more than 12% are seen a single time; approximately 0.042% belongs to the top ten. The receptor's source is a man between 18 and 29 years old with type 1 diabetes. Sequences were obtained from naive CD4+ T cells from blood. The chain joins TRBV9 to TRBJ2-1; D unresolved. CDR3 nucleotide sequence: TGTGCCAGCAGCGTAGGAGGATACTCCTACAATGAGCAGTTCTTC. Translated, it gives CASSVGGYSYNEQFF.